Below, one T cell receptor beta chain is given with its context. This CDR3 region has 17 residues. The germline V gene has CDR1 SGHVS and CDR2 FQNEAQ. The V and J ends lost 5 bases and 6 bases respectively, with 23 bases between them. This record comes from a study of blood T cell repertoires in COVID-19. Background on the study: The origin of the acute and convalescent COVID-19 samples was the United States, Italy and Spain. T cells, B-cell-depleted T cells, or PBMCs provided the cDNA or gDNA that served as material.

Authors' processing steps: Amplified reference gene primers provided the basis for estimating nucleated cell counts. The repertoire was sequenced with immunoSEQ multiplex PCR; TCRdb's copy has only in-frame clones and lacks some. Clonal size and the V and J genes are those of that table, whereas D and trimming came from the DNA. The sample lists under 300,000 clones, about nine tenths seen once, with 7.2% in the top ten. Sequenced sample: peripheral blood. The receptor was isolated from a man between 60 and 75 years old who had recovered from COVID-19. The rearrangement uses TRBV7-8 and TRBJ2-1, with a possible D match to TRBD2 (7 bases). CDR3 nucleotide sequence: TGTGCCAGCAGCACCCTGGGGGGGGGCCTAATCCCCAATGAGCAGTTCTTC. Its translation: CASSTLGGGLIPNEQFF. Full variable domain (remainder filled in from reference TRBV7-8 and TRBJ2-1): GAGVSQSPRYKVAKRGQDVALRCDPISGHVSLFWYQQALGQGPEFLTYFQNEAQLDKSGLPSDRFFAERPEGSVSTLKIQRTQQEDSAVYLCASSTLGGGLIPNEQFFGPGTRLTVL.